Listed below are T cell receptor beta chains from one sample, sequenced in a study of technical replicates of blood from a handful of donors. Here immunoSEQ multiplex PCR was the method, and the copy in TCRdb shows in-frame clones only, minus some. The repertoire consists of some 94,000 clones, with 96% occurring once and the leading ten covering about 0.39%. Material: T cells isolated from PBMCs. Receptors were obtained from a human donor in good health. Each CDR3 is given without its conserved first and last residue. The D gene is left open where the match is weak.

.	TRBV10-3	TRBJ1-3	AIKGAPTGYSGNTIY
TRBD1	TRBV7-9	TRBJ2-7	ASSVEDRVGEQY
.	TRBV2	TRBJ1-4	ASLATVREKLF
.	TRBV5-4	TRBJ2-7	ASSTRDEQY
TRBD2	TRBV9	TRBJ2-1	ASSASGLGWNEQF
.	TRBV27	TRBJ2-1	ASSLQDGSYNEQF
.	TRBV7-3	TRBJ2-1	ASSPAGKINNEQF
TRBD1	TRBV19	TRBJ1-1	ASDRGLNTEAF
.	TRBV25-1	TRBJ2-1	ASSESGSSYNEQF
.	TRBV6-1	TRBJ2-1	ASAQGGYNEQF
TRBD1	TRBV9	TRBJ1-1	ASSVGGTVNTEAF
TRBD2	TRBV6-4	TRBJ2-7	ATLPRTSGRASYEQY
.	TRBV15	TRBJ1-3	ATSRDISSGNTIY
.	TRBV6-5	TRBJ2-3	ASSYSNAGTDTQY
TRBD1	TRBV2	TRBJ1-1	ASRIQQGAMNTEAF
TRBD2	TRBV7-8	TRBJ2-1	ASSGGENNEQF
.	TRBV6-6	TRBJ2-3	ASSPNRYLVPDTQY
TRBD2	TRBV28	TRBJ2-5	ASSSQGTSLHQETQY
.	TRBV15	TRBJ2-7	ATSSGTPYEQY
TRBD1	TRBV27	TRBJ1-4	ASSPSGTGSEKLF
.	TRBV19	TRBJ2-7	ASSTPTGSLGEQY
TRBD1	TRBV5-1	TRBJ2-3	ASSSRTGGQASTDTQY
TRBD1	TRBV4-1	TRBJ2-7	ASSQAPGQAYEQY
TRBD1	TRBV7-9	TRBJ1-1	ASSFPTGKNTEAF
TRBD2	TRBV6-5	TRBJ2-1	ASSYSGRAREQF